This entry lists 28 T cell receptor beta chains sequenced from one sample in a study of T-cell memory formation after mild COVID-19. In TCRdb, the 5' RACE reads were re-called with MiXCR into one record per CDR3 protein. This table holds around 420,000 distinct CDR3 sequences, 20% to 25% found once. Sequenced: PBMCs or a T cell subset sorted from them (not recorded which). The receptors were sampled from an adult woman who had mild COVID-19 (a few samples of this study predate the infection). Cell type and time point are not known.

CDR3 bases: TGTGCCAGCAGTTCCCCTCCGACAGCCACCCTGTCACGCGAGCAGTACTTC. Residues: CASSSPPTATLSREQYF. The V call is TRBV12-3 or TRBV12-4, the J call TRBJ2-7; possibly TRBD1 for D (5 bases). V lost 4 bases and J 6 bases, leaving 25 bases between the germline ends. CDR3 length: 17 residues.

CDR3: CASSYPTPEAFF. CDR3 bases: TGTGCCAGCAGTTACCCTACCCCTGAAGCTTTCTTT. The chain carries TRBV6-5 and TRBJ1-1; D call uncertain. Germline V CDR1 and CDR2: MNHEY, SVGAGI. The CDR3 is 12 residues long. The V gene lost 2 bases and the J gene lost 6 bases, with 7 bases spanning the gap.

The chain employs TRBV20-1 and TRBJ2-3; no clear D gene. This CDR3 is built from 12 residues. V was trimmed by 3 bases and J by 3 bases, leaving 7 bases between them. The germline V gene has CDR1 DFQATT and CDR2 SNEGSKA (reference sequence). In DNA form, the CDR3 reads TGCAGTGCTAGTCTAGGGACAGATACGCAGTATTTT. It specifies CSASLGTDTQYF.

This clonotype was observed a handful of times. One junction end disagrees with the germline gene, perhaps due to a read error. The CDR3 DNA reads TGCAGCGTGGGACAATCCTCCAATGAGCAGTTCTTC. Amino acids: CSVGQSSNEQFF. The V gene is TRBV29-1, the J gene TRBJ2-1; the D gene is possibly TRBD1 (6 bases). Germline lookup yields CDR1 SQVTM and CDR2 ANQGSEA. This CDR3 has 12 residues.

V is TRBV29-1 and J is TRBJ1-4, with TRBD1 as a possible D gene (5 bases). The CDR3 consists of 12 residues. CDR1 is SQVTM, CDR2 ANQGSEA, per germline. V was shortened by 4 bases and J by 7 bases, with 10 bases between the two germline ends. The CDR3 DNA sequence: TGCAGCGTTGGGGAGGGACGTGAAAAACTGTTTTTT. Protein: CSVGEGREKLFF.

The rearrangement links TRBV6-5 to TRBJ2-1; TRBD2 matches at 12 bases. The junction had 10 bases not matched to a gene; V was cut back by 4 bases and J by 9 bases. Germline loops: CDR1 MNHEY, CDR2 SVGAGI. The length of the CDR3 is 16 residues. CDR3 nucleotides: TGTGCCAGCAGTTCCCAGACTAGCGGGAGTGTGGTTGAGCAGTTCTTC. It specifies CASSSQTSGSVVEQFF.

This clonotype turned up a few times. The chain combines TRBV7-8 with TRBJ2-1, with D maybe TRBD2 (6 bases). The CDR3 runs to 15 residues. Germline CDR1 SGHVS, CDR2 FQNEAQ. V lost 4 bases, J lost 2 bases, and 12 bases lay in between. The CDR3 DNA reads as TGTGCCAGCAGCTCTAGCACGGGAGCCTACAATGAGCAGTTCTTC. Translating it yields CASSSSTGAYNEQFF.

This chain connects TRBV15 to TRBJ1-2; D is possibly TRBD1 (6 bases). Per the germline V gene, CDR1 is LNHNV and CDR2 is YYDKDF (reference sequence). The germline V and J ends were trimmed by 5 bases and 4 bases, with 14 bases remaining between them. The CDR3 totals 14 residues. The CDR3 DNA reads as TGTGCCACCAGCTCTTTTAGGACAGTCTATGGCTACACCTTC. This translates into CATSSFRTVYGYTF. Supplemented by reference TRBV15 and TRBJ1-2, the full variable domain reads DAMVIQNPRYQVTQFGKPVTLSCSQTLNHNVMYWYQQKSSQAPKLLFHYYDKDFNNEADTPDNFQSRRPNTSFCFLDIRSPGLGDTAMYLCATSSFRTVYGYTFGSGTRLTVV.

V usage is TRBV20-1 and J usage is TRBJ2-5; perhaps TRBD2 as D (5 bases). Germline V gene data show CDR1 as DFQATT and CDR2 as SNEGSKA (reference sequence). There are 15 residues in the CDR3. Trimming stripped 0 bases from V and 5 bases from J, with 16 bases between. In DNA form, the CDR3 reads TGCAGTGCTAGAGATAGGAGGAAGTCGTGGGAGACCCAGTACTTC. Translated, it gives CSARDRRKSWETQYF.

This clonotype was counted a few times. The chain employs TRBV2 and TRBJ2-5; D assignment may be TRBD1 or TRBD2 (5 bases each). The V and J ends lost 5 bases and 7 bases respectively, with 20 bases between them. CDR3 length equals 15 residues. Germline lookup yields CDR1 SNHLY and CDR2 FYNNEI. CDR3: CASSLGPAGGRTQYF. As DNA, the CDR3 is TGTGCCAGCAGTTTGGGACCGGCCGGCGGACGGACCCAGTACTTC.

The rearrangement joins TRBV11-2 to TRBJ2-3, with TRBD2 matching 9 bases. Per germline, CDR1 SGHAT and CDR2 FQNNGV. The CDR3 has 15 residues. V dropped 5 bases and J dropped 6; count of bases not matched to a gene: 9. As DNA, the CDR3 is TGTGCCAGCAGCCCAAGGGATAGCGGGAGTGATACGCAGTATTTT. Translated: CASSPRDSGSDTQYF.

The CDR3 loop reads CASSLGGLGEKQFF. CDR3 nucleotide sequence: TGTGCCAGCAGCTTGGGGGGGCTCGGGGAAAAGCAGTTCTTC. The V gene is TRBV5-6, the J gene TRBJ2-1, with a possible D match to TRBD1 (6 bases). With 0 bases removed from V and 11 bases from J, the gap between germline ends came to 15 bases. The germline CDR1 and CDR2 sequences are SGHDT and YYEEEE. The CDR3 is made up of 14 amino acids.

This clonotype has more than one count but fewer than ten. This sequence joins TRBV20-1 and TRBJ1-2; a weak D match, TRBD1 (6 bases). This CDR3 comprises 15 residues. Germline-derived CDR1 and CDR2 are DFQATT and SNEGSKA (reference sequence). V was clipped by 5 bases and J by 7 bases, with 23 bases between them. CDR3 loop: CSARSLRGSLGGYTF. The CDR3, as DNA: TGCAGTGCTCGTTCCCTCAGGGGATCCCTGGGTGGCTACACCTTC.

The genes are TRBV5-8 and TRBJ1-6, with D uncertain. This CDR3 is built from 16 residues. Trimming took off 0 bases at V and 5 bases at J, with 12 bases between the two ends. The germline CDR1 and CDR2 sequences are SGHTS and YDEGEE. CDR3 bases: TGTGCCAGCAGCTTGGAAGGGTTCGGTGATAATTCACCCCTCCACTTT. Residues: CASSLEGFGDNSPLHF.

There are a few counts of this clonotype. Here the CDR3 reads CASSEAPGDEQFF. The CDR3 coding sequence is TGTGCCAGCAGTGAGGCCCCCGGGGATGAGCAGTTCTTC. The J gene is TRBJ2-1, the V gene TRBV6-4; a possible D gene is TRBD2 (5 bases). The V gene's germline CDR1 is MRHNA and CDR2 SNTAGT. CDR3 length equals 13 residues. Trimming removed 3 bases at V and 8 bases at J, with 11 bases between.

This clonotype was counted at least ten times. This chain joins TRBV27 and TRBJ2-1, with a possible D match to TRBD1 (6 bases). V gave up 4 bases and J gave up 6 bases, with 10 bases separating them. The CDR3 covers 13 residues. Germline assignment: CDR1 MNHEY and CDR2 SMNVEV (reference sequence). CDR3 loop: CASSSDRRNEQFF. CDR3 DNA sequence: TGTGCCAGCAGTTCGGACAGACGCAATGAGCAGTTCTTC.

CDR3 residues: CASSLRGGKPQHF. Written as DNA, the CDR3 is TGTGCCAGCAGCCTCAGAGGGGGTAAGCCCCAGCATTTT. This chain uses TRBV11-3 with TRBJ1-5; TRBD1 is a possible D gene (6 bases). The CDR3 has 13 residues. Deletions cut 5 bases from V and 8 bases from J, with 13 bases between. Germline values: CDR1 SGHNT, CDR2 YENEEA.

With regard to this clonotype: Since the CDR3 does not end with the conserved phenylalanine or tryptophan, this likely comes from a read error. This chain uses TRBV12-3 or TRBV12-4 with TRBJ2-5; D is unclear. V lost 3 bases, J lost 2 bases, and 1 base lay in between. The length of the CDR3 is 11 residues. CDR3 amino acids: CASSLQETQYL. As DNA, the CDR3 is TGTGCCAGCAGTTTGCAAGAGACCCAGTACCTC.

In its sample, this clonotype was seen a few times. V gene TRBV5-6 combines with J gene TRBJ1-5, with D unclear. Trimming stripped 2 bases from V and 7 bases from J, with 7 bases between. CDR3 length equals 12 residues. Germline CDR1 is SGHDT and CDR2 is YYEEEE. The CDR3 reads CASSFTGQPQHF. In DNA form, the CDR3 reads TGTGCCAGCAGCTTTACCGGGCAGCCCCAGCATTTT. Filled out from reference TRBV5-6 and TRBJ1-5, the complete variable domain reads DAGVTQSPTHLIKTRGQQVTLRCSPKSGHDTVSWYQQALGQGPQFIFQYYEEEERQRGNFPDRFSGHQFPNYSSELNVNALLLGDSALYLCASSFTGQPQHFGDGTRLSIL.

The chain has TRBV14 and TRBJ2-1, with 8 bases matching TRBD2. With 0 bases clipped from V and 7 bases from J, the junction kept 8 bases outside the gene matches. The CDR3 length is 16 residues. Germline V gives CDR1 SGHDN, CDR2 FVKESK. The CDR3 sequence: CASSQERGVLRNEQFF. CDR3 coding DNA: TGTGCCAGCAGCCAAGAGCGGGGGGTTTTGAGGAATGAGCAGTTCTTC.

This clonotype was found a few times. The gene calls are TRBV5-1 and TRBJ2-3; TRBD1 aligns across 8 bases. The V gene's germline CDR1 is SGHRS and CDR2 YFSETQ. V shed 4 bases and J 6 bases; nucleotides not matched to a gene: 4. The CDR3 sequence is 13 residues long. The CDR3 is CASSRQGRDTQYF. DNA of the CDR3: TGCGCCAGCAGCCGACAGGGGAGGGATACGCAGTATTTT. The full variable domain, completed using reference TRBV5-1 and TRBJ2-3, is KAGVTQTPRYLIKTRGQQVTLSCSPISGHRSVSWYQQTPGQGLQFLFEYFSETQRNKGNFPGRFSGRQFSNSRSEMNVSTLELGDSALYLCASSRQGRDTQYFGPGTRLTVL.

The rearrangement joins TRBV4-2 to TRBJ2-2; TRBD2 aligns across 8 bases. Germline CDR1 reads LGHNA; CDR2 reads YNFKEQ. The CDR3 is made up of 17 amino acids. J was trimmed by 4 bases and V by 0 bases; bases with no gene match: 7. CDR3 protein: CASSQDVAGGATGELFF. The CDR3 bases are TGTGCCAGCAGCCAAGACGTTGCGGGGGGAGCCACCGGGGAGCTGTTTTTT.

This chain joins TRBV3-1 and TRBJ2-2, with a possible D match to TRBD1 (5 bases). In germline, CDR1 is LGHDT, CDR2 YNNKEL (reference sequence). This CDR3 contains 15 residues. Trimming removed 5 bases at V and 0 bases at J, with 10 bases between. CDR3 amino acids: CASSSLQANTGELFF. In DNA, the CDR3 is TGTGCCAGCAGCTCACTACAGGCGAACACCGGGGAGCTGTTTTTT.

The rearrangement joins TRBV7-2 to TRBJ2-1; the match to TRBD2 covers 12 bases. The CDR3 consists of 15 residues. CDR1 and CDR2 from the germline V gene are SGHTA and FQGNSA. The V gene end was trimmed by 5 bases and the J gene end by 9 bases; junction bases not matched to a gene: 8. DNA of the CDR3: TGTGCCAGCAGCCCGCAACTAGCGGGAGGTGGTGAGCAGTTCTTC. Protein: CASSPQLAGGGEQFF.

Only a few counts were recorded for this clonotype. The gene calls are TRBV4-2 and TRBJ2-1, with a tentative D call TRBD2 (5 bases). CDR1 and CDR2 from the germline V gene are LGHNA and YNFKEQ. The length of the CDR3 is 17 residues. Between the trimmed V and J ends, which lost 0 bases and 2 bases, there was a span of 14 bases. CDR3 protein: CASSQDQAGITYNEQFF. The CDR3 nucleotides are TGTGCCAGCAGCCAAGATCAGGCGGGTATAACCTACAATGAGCAGTTCTTC.

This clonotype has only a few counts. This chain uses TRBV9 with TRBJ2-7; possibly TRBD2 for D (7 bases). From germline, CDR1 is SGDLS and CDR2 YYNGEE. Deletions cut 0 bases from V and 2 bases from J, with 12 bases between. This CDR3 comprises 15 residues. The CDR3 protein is CASSVAREGAYEQYF. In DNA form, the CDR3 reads TGTGCCAGCAGCGTAGCTAGGGAGGGGGCCTACGAGCAGTACTTC.

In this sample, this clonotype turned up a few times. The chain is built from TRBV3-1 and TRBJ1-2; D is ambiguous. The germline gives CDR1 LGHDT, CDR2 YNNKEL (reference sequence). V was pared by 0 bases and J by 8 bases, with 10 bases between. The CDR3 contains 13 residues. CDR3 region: CASSQDDRWGYTF. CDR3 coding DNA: TGTGCCAGCAGCCAAGATGATCGGTGGGGCTACACCTTC.

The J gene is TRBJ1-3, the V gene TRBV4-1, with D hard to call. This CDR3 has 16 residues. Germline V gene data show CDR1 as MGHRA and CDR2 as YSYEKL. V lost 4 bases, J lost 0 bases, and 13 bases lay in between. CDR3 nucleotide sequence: TGCGCCAGCAGCCCACCCCGCTCGAGCTCTGGAAACACCATATATTTT. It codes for CASSPPRSSSGNTIYF.